This TCR beta chain originates from a study of T cells after yellow fever vaccination. Whole-study context: In the case of low-cell-number fractions, SMART-Seq v4 Ultra Low Input was used for preparation.

As for this clonotype: Antigen specificity is unknown.

MiXCR was run by TCRdb on the 5' RACE reads, yielding one entry per CDR3 protein. The repertoire holds hundreds of thousands of distinct CDR3 sequences, with roughly a sixth as singletons. This CDR3 contains 14 residues. V was pared by 1 base and J by 7 bases, with 11 bases between. The study's findings and limits: In post-booster samples, most primary-vaccination clones reappeared (approximately 95% CD4, over 70% CD8). Highly abundant clonotypes carried over from the bulk population could end up in FACS-sorted repertoires as contaminants. It was a weaker secondary response, yet one that peaked faster, at day 5 versus 15.

The sample in question was PBMCs, obtained before the yellow fever booster vaccination. The rearrangement joins TRBV12-3 or TRBV12-4 to TRBJ2-1; D tentatively fits TRBD1 or TRBD2 (6 bases each). The TCR was taken from a man younger than 30 who received the YFV17D yellow fever vaccine. The CDR3 nucleotides read TGTGCCAGCAGTTTAGTCGGGGGCTTAAATGAGCAGTTCTTC. The encoded protein is CASSLVGGLNEQFF.